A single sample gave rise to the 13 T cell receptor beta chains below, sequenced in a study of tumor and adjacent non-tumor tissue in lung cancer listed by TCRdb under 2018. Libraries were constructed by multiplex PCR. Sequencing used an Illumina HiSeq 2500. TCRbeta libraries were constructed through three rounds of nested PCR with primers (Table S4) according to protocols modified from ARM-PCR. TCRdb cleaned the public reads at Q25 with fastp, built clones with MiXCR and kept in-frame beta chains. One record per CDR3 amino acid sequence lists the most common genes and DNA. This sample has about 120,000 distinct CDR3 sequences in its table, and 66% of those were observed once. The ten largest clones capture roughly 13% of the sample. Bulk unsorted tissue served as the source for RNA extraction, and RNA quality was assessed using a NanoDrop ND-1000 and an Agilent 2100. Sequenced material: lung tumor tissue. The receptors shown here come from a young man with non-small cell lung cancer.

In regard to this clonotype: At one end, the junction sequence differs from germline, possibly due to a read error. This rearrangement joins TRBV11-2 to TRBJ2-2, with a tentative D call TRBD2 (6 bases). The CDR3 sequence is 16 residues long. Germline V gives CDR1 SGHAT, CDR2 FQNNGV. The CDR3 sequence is CVSSLVMAGNTGELFF. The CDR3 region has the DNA TGTGTCAGCAGCTTAGTGATGGCGGGGAACACCGGGGAGCTATTTTTT.

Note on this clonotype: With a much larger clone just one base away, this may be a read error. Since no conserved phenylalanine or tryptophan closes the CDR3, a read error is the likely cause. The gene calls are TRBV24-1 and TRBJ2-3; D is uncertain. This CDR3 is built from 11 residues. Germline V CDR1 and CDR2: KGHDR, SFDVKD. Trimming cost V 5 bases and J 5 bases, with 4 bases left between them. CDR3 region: CATSARDTQYL. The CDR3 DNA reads TGTGCCACCAGTGCACGAGATACGCAGTATTTG.

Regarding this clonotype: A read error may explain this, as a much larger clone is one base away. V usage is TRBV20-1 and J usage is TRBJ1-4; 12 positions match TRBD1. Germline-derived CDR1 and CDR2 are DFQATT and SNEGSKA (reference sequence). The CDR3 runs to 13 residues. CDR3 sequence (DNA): TGCGGTCCCCGGGACAGGGGGCTTGAAAAACTGTTTTTT. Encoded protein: CGPRDRGLEKLFF.

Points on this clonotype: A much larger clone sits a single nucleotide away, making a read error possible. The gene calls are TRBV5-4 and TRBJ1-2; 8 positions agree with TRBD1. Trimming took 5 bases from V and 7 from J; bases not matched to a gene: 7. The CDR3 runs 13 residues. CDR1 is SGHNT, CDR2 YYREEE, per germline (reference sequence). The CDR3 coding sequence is TGTGCCAGCAGTTCCGACAGGGGTGCTGGCTACACCTTC. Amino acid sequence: CASSSDRGAGYTF.

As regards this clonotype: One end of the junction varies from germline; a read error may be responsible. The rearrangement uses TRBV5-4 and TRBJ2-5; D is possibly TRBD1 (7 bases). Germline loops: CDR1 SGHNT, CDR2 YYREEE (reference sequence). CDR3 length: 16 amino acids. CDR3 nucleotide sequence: TGTGCCAGCAGTTTGGAGGGGGCGTTTAGTTGGGAGACCCAGTACTTC. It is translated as CASSLEGAFSWETQYF.

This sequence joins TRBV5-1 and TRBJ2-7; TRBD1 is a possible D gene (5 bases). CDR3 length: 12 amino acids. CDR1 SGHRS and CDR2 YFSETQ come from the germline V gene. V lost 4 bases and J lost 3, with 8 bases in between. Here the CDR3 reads CASSDTGYEQYF. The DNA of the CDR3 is TGCGCCAGCAGCGACACAGGCTACGAGCAGTACTTC.

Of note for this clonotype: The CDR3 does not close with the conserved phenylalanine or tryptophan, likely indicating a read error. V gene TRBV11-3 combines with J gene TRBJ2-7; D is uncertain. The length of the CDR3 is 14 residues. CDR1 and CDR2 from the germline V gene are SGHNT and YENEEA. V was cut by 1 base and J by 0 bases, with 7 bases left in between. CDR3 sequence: CASSLAAGSYEQYL. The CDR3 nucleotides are TGTGCCAGCAGCTTAGCTGCAGGCTCCTACGAGCAGTACCTC.

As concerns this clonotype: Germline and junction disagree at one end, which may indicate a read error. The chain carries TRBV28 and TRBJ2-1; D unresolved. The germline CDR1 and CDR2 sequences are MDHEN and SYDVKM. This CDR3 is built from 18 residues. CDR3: CASSSPIVEKSSNNQQFF. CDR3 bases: TGTGCCAGCAGTTCCCCCATAGTGGAGAAAAGCTCCAACAATCAGCAGTTCTTC. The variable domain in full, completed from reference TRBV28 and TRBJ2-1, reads DVKVTQSSRYLVKRTGEKVFLECVQDMDHENMFWYRQDPGLGLRLIYFSYDVKMKEKGDIPEGYSVSREKKERFSLILESASTNQTSMYLCASSSPIVEKSSNNQQFFGPGTRLTVL.

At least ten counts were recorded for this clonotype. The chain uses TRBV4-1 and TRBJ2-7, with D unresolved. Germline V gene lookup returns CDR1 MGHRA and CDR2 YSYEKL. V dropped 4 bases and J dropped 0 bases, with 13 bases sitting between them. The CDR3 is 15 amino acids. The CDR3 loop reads CASSLDLWSSYEQYF. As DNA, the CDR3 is TGCGCCAGCAGCCTGGACCTCTGGAGCTCCTACGAGCAGTACTTC.

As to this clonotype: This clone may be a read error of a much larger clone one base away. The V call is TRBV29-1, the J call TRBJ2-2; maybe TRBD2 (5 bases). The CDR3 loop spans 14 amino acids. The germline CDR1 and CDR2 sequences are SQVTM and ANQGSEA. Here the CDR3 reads CSVETPSNTGEMFF. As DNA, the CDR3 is TGCAGCGTAGAGACACCCTCGAACACCGGGGAGATGTTTTTT.

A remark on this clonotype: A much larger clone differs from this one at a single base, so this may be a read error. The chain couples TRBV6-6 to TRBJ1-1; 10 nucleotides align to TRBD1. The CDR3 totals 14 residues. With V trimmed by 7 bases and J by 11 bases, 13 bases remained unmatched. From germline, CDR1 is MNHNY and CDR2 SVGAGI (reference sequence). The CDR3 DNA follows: TGTGCCAGCACCGTCGGGACAGGGGTCGGTTCCGCTTTCTTT. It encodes CASTVGTGVGSAFF.

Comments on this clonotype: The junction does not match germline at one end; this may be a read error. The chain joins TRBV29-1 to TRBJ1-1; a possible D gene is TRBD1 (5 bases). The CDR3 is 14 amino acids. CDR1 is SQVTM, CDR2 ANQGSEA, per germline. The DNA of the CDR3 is TGCAGCGTTGAAGGTTCGGGGGTCGGCACTGAAGCCTCCTTT. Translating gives CSVEGSGVGTEASF.

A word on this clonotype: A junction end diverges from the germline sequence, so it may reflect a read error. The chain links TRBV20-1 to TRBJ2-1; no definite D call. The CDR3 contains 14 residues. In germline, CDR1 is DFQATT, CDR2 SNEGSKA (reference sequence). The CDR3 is CSARYGPSYNEQLF. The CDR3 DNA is TGCAGCGCTAGATACGGGCCCTCATACAATGAGCAGCTCTTC.